This T cell receptor beta chain was profiled in a study of blood T cell repertoires in COVID-19. Overall study: Samples taken during acute and convalescent COVID-19 were collected in the United States, Italy and Spain. T cells, B-cell-depleted T cells, or PBMCs provided the cDNA or gDNA that served as material.

In the source study's methods: Estimation of nucleated cell counts was performed using reference gene primer amplification. The repertoire was sequenced with immunoSEQ multiplex PCR; TCRdb's copy has only in-frame clones and lacks some. V and J calls and clone size are as listed in that table; D and trimming were resolved from the DNA. The top ten hold approximately 11% of the sample, which has a few hundred thousand clones, approximately 85% seen once. The sequence was collected from a woman in her seventies with acute or convalescent COVID-19. Sequencing was carried out using peripheral blood.

The CDR3 DNA sequence: TGTGCCAGCAGCTTGGCGGGGGTTGACGGGGAGCTGTTTTTT. Amino acid sequence: CASSLAGVDGELFF. This chain joins TRBV7-9 and TRBJ2-2; TRBD2 matches at 7 bases. This CDR3 contains 14 residues. The germline gives CDR1 SEHNR, CDR2 FQNEAQ (reference sequence). V shed 3 bases and J 7 bases; nucleotides not matched to a gene: 5.